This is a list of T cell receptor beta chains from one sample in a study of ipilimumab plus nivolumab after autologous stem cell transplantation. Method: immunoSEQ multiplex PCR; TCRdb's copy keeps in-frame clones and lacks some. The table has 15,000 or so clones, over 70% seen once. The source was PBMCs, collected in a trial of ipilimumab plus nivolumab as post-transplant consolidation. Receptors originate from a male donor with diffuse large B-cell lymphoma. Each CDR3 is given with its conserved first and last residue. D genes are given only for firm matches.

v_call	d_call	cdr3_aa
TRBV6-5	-	CASSPDPALGYEQYF
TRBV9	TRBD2	CASSVDRGLAGGQETQYF
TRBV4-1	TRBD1	CASSQGQGYYEQYF
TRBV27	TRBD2	CASSFSGGGYNEQFF
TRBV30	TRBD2	CAWEPSVWGRGEYEQYF
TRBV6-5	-	CASSVRGMSNEQYF
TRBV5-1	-	CASSPGGGGNEKLFF
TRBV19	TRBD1	CASSIQGTGTGENNSPLHF
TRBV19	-	CASSIGGRVAGELFF
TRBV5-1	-	CASRLGGNTEAFF
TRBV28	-	CASRADSNTGELFF
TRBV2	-	CASSERDELAKNIQYF
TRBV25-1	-	CASSPSRGPTNEKLFF
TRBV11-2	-	CASSLGAVQGGGEQYF
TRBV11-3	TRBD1	CASSQQGDTGELFF
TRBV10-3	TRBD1	CAISEGGYLTDMQYF
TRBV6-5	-	CASSYSGGGMDTQYF
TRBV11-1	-	CASSAEITTSYEQYF
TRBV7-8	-	CASRSIDRDTGELFF
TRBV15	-	CATSTDQLTLYGYTF